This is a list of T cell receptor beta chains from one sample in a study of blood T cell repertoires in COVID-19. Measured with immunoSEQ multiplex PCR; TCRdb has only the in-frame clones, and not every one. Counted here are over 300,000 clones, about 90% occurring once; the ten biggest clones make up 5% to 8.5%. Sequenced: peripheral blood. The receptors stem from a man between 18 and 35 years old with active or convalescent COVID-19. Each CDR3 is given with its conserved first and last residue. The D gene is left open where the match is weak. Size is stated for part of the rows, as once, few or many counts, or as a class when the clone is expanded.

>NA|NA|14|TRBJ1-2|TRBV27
CASRKTTGTYGYTF
TGTGCCAGCAGAAAGACCACAGGGACCTATGGCTACACCTTC
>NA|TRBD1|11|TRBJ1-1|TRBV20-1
CSGGLNTEAFF
TGCTCAGGGGGTCTGAACACTGAAGCTTTCTTT
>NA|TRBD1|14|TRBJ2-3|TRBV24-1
CATAGQGVADTQYF
TGTGCCACCGCCGGACAGGGGGTGGCAGATACGCAGTATTTT
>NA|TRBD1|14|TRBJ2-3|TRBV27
CASDVRGRTDTQYF
TGTGCCAGCGATGTCAGGGGGCGCACAGATACGCAGTATTTT
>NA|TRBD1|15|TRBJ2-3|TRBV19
CASSITGGLTDTQYF
TGTGCCAGTAGTATCACAGGGGGCTTGACAGATACGCAGTATTTT
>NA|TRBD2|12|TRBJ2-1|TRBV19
CASTSGVNEQFF
TGTGCCAGTACTAGCGGGGTCAATGAGCAGTTCTTC
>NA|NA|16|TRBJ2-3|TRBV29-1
CSVLGTRGTQGTTQYF
TGCAGCGTTCTCGGGACTCGGGGAACACAGGGGACAACGCAGTATTTT
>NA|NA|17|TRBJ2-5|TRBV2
CASSSVVGLLYQETQYF
TGTGCCAGCAGTAGCGTCGTGGGACTGCTGTACCAAGAGACCCAGTACTTC
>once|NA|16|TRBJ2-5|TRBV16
CASSQSGASGGETQYF
TGTGCCAGCAGCCAATCGGGGGCTAGCGGAGGGGAGACCCAGTACTTC
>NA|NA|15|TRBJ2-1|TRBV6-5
CASSPSAGTYNEQFF
TGTGCCAGCAGCCCAAGCGCAGGGACCTACAATGAGCAGTTCTTC
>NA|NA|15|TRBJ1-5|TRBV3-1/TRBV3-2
CASSQDYGSHQPQHF
TGTGCCAGCAGCCAAGATTATGGCTCGCATCAGCCCCAGCATTTT
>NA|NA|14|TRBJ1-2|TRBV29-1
CSVGERQGNYGYTF
TGCAGCGTTGGAGAGAGGCAGGGAAACTATGGCTACACCTTC
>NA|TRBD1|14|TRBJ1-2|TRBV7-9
CASSLAGQGFGYTF
TGTGCCAGCAGCTTAGCGGGACAGGGCTTTGGCTACACCTTC
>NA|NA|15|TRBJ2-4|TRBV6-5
CASSQYSHSKNIQYF
TGTGCCAGCAGTCAATACTCACACAGCAAAAACATTCAGTACTTC
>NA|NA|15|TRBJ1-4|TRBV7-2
CASSLVGGTSEKLFF
TGTGCCAGCAGCTTAGTAGGGGGAACTAGTGAAAAACTGTTTTTT
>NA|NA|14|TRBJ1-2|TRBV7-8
CASSLGPDSYGYTF
TGTGCCAGCAGCTTAGGGCCGGACAGCTATGGCTACACCTTC
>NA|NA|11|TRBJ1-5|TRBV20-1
CSAPGNQPQHF
TGCAGTGCCCCTGGCAATCAGCCCCAGCATTTT
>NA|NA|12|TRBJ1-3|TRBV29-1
CSVIRAGNTIYF
TGCAGCGTCATACGGGCTGGAAACACCATATATTTT
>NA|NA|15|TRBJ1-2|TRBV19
CASSSPADLIYGYTF
TGTGCCAGTAGTTCGCCAGCGGATCTGATCTATGGCTACACCTTC
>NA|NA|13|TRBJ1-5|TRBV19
CASRAGWNQPQHF
TGTGCCAGTAGGGCAGGGTGGAATCAGCCCCAGCATTTT
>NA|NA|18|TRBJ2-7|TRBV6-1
CASSERYRFGRKVYEQYF
TGTGCCAGCAGCGAAAGGTATCGGTTCGGGAGAAAGGTTTACGAGCAGTACTTC
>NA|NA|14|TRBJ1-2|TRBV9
CASSSGGRYYGYTF
TGTGCCAGCAGCTCCGGGGGAAGATACTATGGCTACACCTTC
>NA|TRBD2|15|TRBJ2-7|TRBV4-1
CASSQPGTSSYEQYF
TGCGCCAGCAGCCAACCAGGGACTAGCTCCTACGAGCAGTACTTC
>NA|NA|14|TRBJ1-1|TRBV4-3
CASSQEGINTEAFF
TGCGCCAGCAGCCAAGAGGGCATAAACACTGAAGCTTTCTTT
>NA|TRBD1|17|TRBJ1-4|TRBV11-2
CASSIQPGQGYNEKLFF
TGTGCCAGCAGCATACAACCGGGACAGGGTTATAATGAAAAACTGTTTTTT
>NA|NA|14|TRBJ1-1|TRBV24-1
CATSDSAGYTEAFF
TGTGCCACCAGTGATTCTGCAGGGTACACTGAAGCTTTCTTT
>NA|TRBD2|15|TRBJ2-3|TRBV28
CASSSRLADTDTQYF
TGTGCCAGCAGTTCTCGACTAGCGGACACAGATACGCAGTATTTT
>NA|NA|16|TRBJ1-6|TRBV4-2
CASSQVSRQENSPLHF
TGTGCCAGCAGCCAAGTTAGTCGACAGGAAAATTCACCCCTCCACTTT
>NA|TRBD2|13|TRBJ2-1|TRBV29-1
CSAAPAGPNEQFF
TGCAGCGCCGCTCCAGCGGGGCCCAATGAGCAGTTCTTC
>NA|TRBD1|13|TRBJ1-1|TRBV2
CASSGQGGTEAFF
TGTGCCAGCAGTGGACAGGGGGGCACTGAAGCTTTCTTT
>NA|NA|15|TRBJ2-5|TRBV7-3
CASSLTGSTQETQYF
TGTGCCAGCAGCTTAACGGGCAGTACTCAAGAGACCCAGTACTTC
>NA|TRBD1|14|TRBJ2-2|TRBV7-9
CASSKRQGSGELFF
TGTGCCAGCAGCAAACGACAGGGATCCGGGGAGCTGTTTTTT
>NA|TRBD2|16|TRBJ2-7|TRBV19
CASSKGGTFPPYEQYF
TGTGCCAGTAGTAAGGGAGGGACGTTTCCCCCCTACGAGCAGTACTTC
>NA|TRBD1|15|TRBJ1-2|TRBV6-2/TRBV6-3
CASSKKSTGYYGYTF
TGTGCCAGCAGTAAAAAATCGACAGGGTATTATGGCTACACCTTC
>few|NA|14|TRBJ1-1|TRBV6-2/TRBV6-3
CASTPALFVGEAFF
TGTGCCAGCACCCCCGCACTTTTCGTCGGTGAAGCTTTCTTT
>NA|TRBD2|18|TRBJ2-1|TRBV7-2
CASSLALGSGHSYNEQFF
TGTGCCAGCAGCTTAGCGCTTGGTAGCGGGCACTCCTACAATGAGCAGTTCTTC
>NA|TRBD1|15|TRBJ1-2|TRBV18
CASSPDRGHSYGYTF
TGTGCCAGCTCACCCGACAGGGGGCATAGCTATGGCTACACCTTC
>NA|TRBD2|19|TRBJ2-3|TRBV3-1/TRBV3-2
CASSQEGAASGNPADTQYF
TGTGCCAGCAGCCAAGAAGGTGCGGCTAGCGGGAACCCTGCTGATACGCAGTATTTT
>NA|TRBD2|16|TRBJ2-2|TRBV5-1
CASSPKAGGNTGELFF
TGCGCCAGCAGCCCTAAAGCGGGAGGGAACACCGGGGAGCTGTTTTTT
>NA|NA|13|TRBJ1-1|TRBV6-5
CASSEVMNTEAFF
TGTGCCAGCTCAGAGGTCATGAACACTGAAGCTTTCTTT
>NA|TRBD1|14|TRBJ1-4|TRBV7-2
CASRLKGGTEKLFF
TGTGCCAGCCGACTAAAAGGGGGCACTGAAAAACTGTTTTTT
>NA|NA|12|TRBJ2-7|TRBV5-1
CASSPAGYEQYF
TGCGCCAGCAGCCCGGCGGGCTACGAGCAGTACTTC
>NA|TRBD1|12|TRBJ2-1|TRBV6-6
CASRDRLAEQFF
TGTGCCAGCCGGGACAGACTGGCTGAGCAGTTCTTC
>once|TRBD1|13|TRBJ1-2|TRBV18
CASSPDREYGYTF
TGTGCCAGCTCACCCGACAGGGAATATGGCTACACCTTC
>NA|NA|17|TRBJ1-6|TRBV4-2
CASSQINGGFYNSPLHF
TGTGCCAGCAGCCAAATCAACGGAGGGTTCTATAATTCACCCCTCCACTTT
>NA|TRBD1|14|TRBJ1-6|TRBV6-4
CASSEQGENSPLHF
TGTGCCAGCAGTGAACAGGGGGAGAATTCACCCCTCCACTTT
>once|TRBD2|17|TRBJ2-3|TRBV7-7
CASSPGGRGLSTDTQYF
TGTGCCAGCAGCCCCGGGGGGAGAGGTCTAAGCACAGATACGCAGTATTTT